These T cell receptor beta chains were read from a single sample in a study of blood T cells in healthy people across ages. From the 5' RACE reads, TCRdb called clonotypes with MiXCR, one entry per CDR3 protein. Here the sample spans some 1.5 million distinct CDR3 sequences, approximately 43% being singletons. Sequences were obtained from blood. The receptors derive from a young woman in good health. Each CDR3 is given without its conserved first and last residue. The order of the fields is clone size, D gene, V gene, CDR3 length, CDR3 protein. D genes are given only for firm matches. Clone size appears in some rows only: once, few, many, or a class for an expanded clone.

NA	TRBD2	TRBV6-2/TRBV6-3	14	ASRPLSGRGGNEQF
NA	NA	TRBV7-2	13	ASSLGLLTTYEQY
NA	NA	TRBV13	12	ASSLGRLMAEQF
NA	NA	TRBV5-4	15	ASNKPQLTAYSYEQY
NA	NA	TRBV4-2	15	ASSQDPTTQNTGELF
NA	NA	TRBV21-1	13	ASKGTSGKYNEQF
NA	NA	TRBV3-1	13	ASSQRVEGIYEQY
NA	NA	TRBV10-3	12	AISERGINYGYT
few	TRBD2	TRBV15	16	ATSRALRLAGRADTQY
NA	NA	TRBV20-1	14	SARGAGGATNEKLF
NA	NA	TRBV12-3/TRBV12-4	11	ASLVSGNTEAF
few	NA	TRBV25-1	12	ASSESREDYGYT
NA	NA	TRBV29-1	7	SVVNEQY
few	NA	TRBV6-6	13	ASKPRTGRADTQY
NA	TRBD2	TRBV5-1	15	ASGFLLSGGTYNEQF
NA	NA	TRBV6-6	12	ASSYQGAGETQY
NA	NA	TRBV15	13	ATSRDRPGAETQY
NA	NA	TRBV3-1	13	ASSQESAGNQPQH
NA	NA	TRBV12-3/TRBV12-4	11	ASSLDRDGPQH
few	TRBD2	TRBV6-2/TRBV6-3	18	ASTYPGLAGGTSSYNEQF
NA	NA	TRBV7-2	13	ASSLMGGAREKLF
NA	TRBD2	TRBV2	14	ASSLAGRALVNEQF
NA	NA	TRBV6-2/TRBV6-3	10	ASSWTNDEQY
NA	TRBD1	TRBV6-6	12	ASSLRTGQGPQH
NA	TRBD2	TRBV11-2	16	ASSLDRPGLASYNEQF
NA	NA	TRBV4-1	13	TSSQPTAMNTEAF
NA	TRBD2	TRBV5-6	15	ASSLEVIAGNTDTQY